These 12 T cell receptor beta chains originate from one sample sequenced in a study of blood T cell repertoires in COVID-19. Measured with immunoSEQ multiplex PCR; TCRdb has only the in-frame clones, and not every one. This table has 50,000 to 70,000 clones, around 84% appearing once. Material: peripheral blood. The receptors were gathered from a man between 65 and 79 years old with active COVID-19.

The CDR3 bases are TGTGCCAGCAGCTGGGAGACAGGCTTCACAGATACGCAGTATTTT. This encodes CASSWETGFTDTQYF. This sequence joins TRBV2 and TRBJ2-3; the D gene is possibly TRBD1 (6 bases). Germline assignment: CDR1 SNHLY and CDR2 FYNNEI. Trimming left V 6 bases short and J 2 bases short, with 15 bases between. The CDR3 loop spans 15 amino acids.

This chain joins TRBV6-4 and TRBJ2-3, with 10 bases fitting TRBD2. V shed 8 bases and J 4 bases; nucleotides not matched to a gene: 9. The CDR3 length is 15 residues. Germline assignment: CDR1 MRHNA and CDR2 SNTAGT. The CDR3 DNA follows: TGTGCCAGCTCCGCTCTAGCGGGAGTCCCAGATACGCAGTATTTT. Its protein product is CASSALAGVPDTQYF.

The chain recombines TRBV7-2 with TRBJ2-5, with 9 bases identical to TRBD2. Per the germline V gene, CDR1 is SGHTA and CDR2 is FQGNSA. The CDR3 runs to 17 residues. The ends lost 1 base at V and 5 bases at J; junction bases unmatched: 11. The DNA for the CDR3 is TGTGCCAGCAGCTTAGGATTGGGAGCGGGAGGACGGGAGACCCAGTACTTC. Its translation: CASSLGLGAGGRETQYF.

The rearrangement links TRBV5-1 to TRBJ2-3; 7 nucleotides agree with TRBD2. Germline CDR1 SGHRS, CDR2 YFSETQ. With V trimmed by 0 bases and J by 0 bases, 4 bases remained unmatched. The CDR3 runs 16 residues. As DNA, the CDR3 is TGCGCCAGCAGCTTGGGGCTAGCGGATAGCACAGATACGCAGTATTTT. Translated, it gives CASSLGLADSTDTQYF.

Of note for this clone: A read error may produce the germline difference seen at one junction end. The chain carries TRBV6-6 and TRBJ1-1, with D possibly matching TRBD1 (5 bases). CDR1 and CDR2 from the germline V gene are MNHNY and SVGAGI (reference sequence). The CDR3 is 13 residues long. This CDR3 is CASSYSTAVGGIF. The CDR3 DNA is TGTGCCAGCAGTTACTCAACGGCCGTCGGGGGGATCTTT.

The V call is TRBV27, the J call TRBJ1-6, with D tentatively TRBD1 (6 bases). Germline assignment: CDR1 MNHEY and CDR2 SMNVEV (reference sequence). V was shortened by 6 bases and J by 6 bases, with 18 bases between the two germline ends. This CDR3 is built from 16 residues. The CDR3 spells CASRVQGPQSNSPLHF. The CDR3 DNA sequence: TGTGCCAGCAGAGTACAGGGTCCGCAGAGTAATTCACCCCTCCACTTT.

The V and J genes are TRBV5-4 and TRBJ2-6; the match to TRBD1 covers 11 bases. This CDR3 region has 17 residues. Germline V gene lookup returns CDR1 SGHNT and CDR2 YYREEE (reference sequence). V dropped 4 bases and J dropped 3; count of bases not matched to a gene: 6. The DNA for the CDR3 is TGTGCCAGCAGCCCAGGACAGGGGGCGCGTGGGGCCAACGTCCTGACTTTC. Amino acids: CASSPGQGARGANVLTF.

The chain has TRBV18 and TRBJ2-1; TRBD1 agrees at 10 bases. This CDR3 comprises 16 residues. V gave up 6 bases and J gave up 3 bases; unmatched junction bases: 8. The V gene's germline CDR1 is KGHSH and CDR2 LQKENI. Here the CDR3 reads CASSPAGQGIYNEQFF. In DNA form, the CDR3 reads TGTGCCAGCTCCCCCGCGGGACAGGGGATCTACAATGAGCAGTTCTTC.

The V gene is TRBV5-1, the J gene TRBJ2-1; 9 positions match TRBD1. V lost 1 base, J lost 7 bases, and 6 bases stayed unmatched. Germline CDR1 reads SGHRS; CDR2 reads YFSETQ. The CDR3 contains 15 residues. The CDR3 protein is CASSLSTGTGNEQFF. The CDR3, as DNA: TGCGCCAGCAGCTTGAGTACCGGGACAGGGAATGAGCAGTTCTTC. The full variable domain, in which reference TRBV5-1 and TRBJ2-1 provide the parts outside the CDR3, is KAGVTQTPRYLIKTRGQQVTLSCSPISGHRSVSWYQQTPGQGLQFLFEYFSETQRNKGNFPGRFSGRQFSNSRSEMNVSTLELGDSALYLCASSLSTGTGNEQFFGPGTRLTVL.

This chain uses TRBV28 with TRBJ2-2, with D hard to call. V lost 2 bases to trimming and J lost 8 bases, with 6 bases between them. The length of the CDR3 is 12 residues. Germline CDR1 and CDR2: MDHEN and SYDVKM. CDR3 DNA sequence: TGTGCCAGCAGTTTAAGGAGAGGGGAGCTGTTTTTT. Residues: CASSLRRGELFF.

As regards this clone: Other DNA sequences from this sample encode an identical CDR3 as well. This chain joins TRBV6-6 and TRBJ1-1; no definite D call. The CDR3 loop spans 14 amino acids. V gave up 2 bases and J gave up 1 base, with 8 bases separating them. Looked up from germline, CDR1 is MNHNY and CDR2 is SVGAGI (reference sequence). Here the CDR3 DNA reads TGTGCCAGCAGTTACAGTACAGCGAACACTGAAGCTTTCTTT. Its translation: CASSYSTANTEAFF.

V usage is TRBV18 and J usage is TRBJ2-1, with TRBD1 as a possible D gene (6 bases). The V and J ends lost 3 bases and 0 bases respectively, with 12 bases between them. The CDR3 spans 16 residues. Germline CDR1 reads KGHSH; CDR2 reads LQKENI. The CDR3 region is CASSPSSGVSYNEQFF. CDR3 sequence (DNA): TGTGCCAGCTCACCTTCATCAGGGGTCTCCTACAATGAGCAGTTCTTC.